One sample yielded the 24 T cell receptor beta chains listed below, sequenced in a study of molecular identifiers for immune sequencing clone quantification. TCRdb used MiXCR to reprocess the PCR reads, holding one entry per CDR3 protein. The data contain a few hundred thousand distinct CDR3 sequences, about 21% of them singletons. Material: naive CD8+ T cells from blood, with Jurkat cell RNA spiked in. The subset here: FACS-sorted CD8+CD4-CCR7+CD45RA+ naive T cells. These receptors all stem from a human donor in good health. Some libraries in this study had Jurkat cell RNA spiked in.

CDR3 region: CATSDPGQGIETQYF. The DNA for the CDR3 is TGTGCCACCAGTGATCCGGGACAGGGAATAGAGACCCAGTACTTC. The V gene is TRBV24-1, the J gene TRBJ2-5; 9 positions match TRBD1. The V gene's germline CDR1 is KGHDR and CDR2 SFDVKD. This CDR3 has 15 residues. V gave up 3 bases and J gave up 4 bases; unmatched junction bases: 5.

The table lists this clonotype with a few counts. This chain connects TRBV5-4 to TRBJ2-1; 8 bases fit TRBD1. Germline V gene lookup returns CDR1 SGHNT and CDR2 YYREEE (reference sequence). The CDR3 totals 12 residues. After removal of 4 bases from V and 9 bases from J, the junction contained 3 bases not matched to a gene. The CDR3 DNA sequence: TGTGCCAGCAGCCAGACAGGGGCTGAGCAGTTCTTC. Translating gives CASSQTGAEQFF.

In its sample, this clonotype was seen a few times. The chain couples TRBV19 to TRBJ2-1; D perhaps matches TRBD1 (5 bases). The CDR3 extends over 15 amino acids. Germline assignment: CDR1 LNHDA and CDR2 SQIVND (reference sequence). Deletions cut 4 bases from V and 8 bases from J, with 18 bases between. The CDR3 sequence: CASSKGHDSIDEQFF. The DNA for the CDR3 is TGTGCCAGTAGTAAAGGTCACGACAGCATCGATGAGCAGTTCTTC.

There are many counts of this clonotype. The chain links TRBV29-1 to TRBJ2-7; unclear D gene. Per the germline V gene, CDR1 is SQVTM and CDR2 is ANQGSEA. Trimming removed 4 bases from V and 0 bases from J, with 16 bases in between. This CDR3 is 15 amino acids long. CDR3 region: CSVAWLDTNSYEQYF. CDR3 nucleotide sequence: TGCAGCGTTGCCTGGTTAGACACTAACTCCTACGAGCAGTACTTC.

This clonotype came up many times. The chain uses TRBV9 and TRBJ2-7, with TRBD1 as a possible D gene (6 bases). V was clipped by 3 bases and J by 2 bases, with 12 bases between them. The germline CDR1 and CDR2 sequences are SGDLS and YYNGEE. The CDR3 covers 14 residues. CDR3 loop: CASSARQDAYEQYF. In DNA form, the CDR3 reads TGTGCCAGCAGCGCCCGACAGGACGCCTACGAGCAGTACTTC.

V is TRBV21-1 and J is TRBJ2-5. TRBV21-1 is shown as a pseudogene. CDR3 size: 15 residues. This CDR3 is CASSKPSLLMGTQYF. The CDR3 nucleotides are TGTGCCAGCAGCAAACCATCGCTGCTTATGGGGACCCAGTACTTC.

The chain recombines TRBV7-9 with TRBJ2-2; 8 bases match TRBD1. J was trimmed by 6 bases and V by 1 base; bases with no gene match: 7. The V gene's germline CDR1 is SEHNR and CDR2 FQNEAQ (reference sequence). The CDR3 runs to 16 residues. The CDR3 DNA follows: TGTGCCAGCAGCTTAGAGGACAGGGCGTTCTCCGGGGAGCTGTTTTTT. Residues: CASSLEDRAFSGELFF.

This clonotype was found many times. V gene TRBV28 combines with J gene TRBJ2-3, with TRBD1 identical over 9 bases. This CDR3 spans 16 amino acids. Losses at the gene ends were 6 bases for V and 4 bases for J; bases not matched to a gene: 11. Germline CDR1 MDHEN, CDR2 SYDVKM. The CDR3 reads CASSLPGTGSADTQYF. CDR3 sequence (DNA): TGTGCCAGCAGCTTACCCGGGACAGGGTCGGCAGATACGCAGTATTTT.

The sample holds many counts of this clonotype. This sequence joins TRBV27 and TRBJ2-7; D possibly corresponds to TRBD2 (5 bases). The CDR3 runs 13 residues. Germline loops: CDR1 MNHEY, CDR2 SMNVEV (reference sequence). V lost 4 bases and J 4 bases, leaving 11 bases between the germline ends. CDR3 sequence (DNA): TGTGCCAGCAGTTCGGGGTTGTTTTACGAGCAGTACTTC. Translated, it gives CASSSGLFYEQYF.

There are a few counts of this clonotype. The gene calls are TRBV27 and TRBJ2-7; D may correspond to TRBD1 or TRBD2 (5 bases each). The CDR3 consists of 11 residues. The germline V gene has CDR1 MNHEY and CDR2 SMNVEV (reference sequence). V was trimmed by 7 bases and J by 5 bases, leaving 9 bases between them. The CDR3 sequence is CASIRGHEQYF. CDR3 coding DNA: TGTGCCAGCATTAGGGGACACGAGCAGTACTTC.

At least ten counts were recorded for this clonotype. The chain's CDR3 is CASSFWASDLHEQYF. In DNA, the CDR3 is TGTGCCAGCAGCTTCTGGGCTTCCGACCTCCACGAGCAGTACTTC. The chain is built from TRBV9 and TRBJ2-7; no reliable D call. CDR3 length: 15 amino acids. Trimming took 4 bases from V and 5 from J, leaving 19 bases between them. The V gene's germline CDR1 is SGDLS and CDR2 YYNGEE. Together with reference TRBV9 and TRBJ2-7, the CDR3 gives the full variable domain: DSGVTQTPKHLITATGQRVTLRCSPRSGDLSVYWYQQSLDQGLQFLIQYYNGEERAKGNILERFSAQQFPDLHSELNLSSLELGDSALYFCASSFWASDLHEQYFGPGTRLTVT.

This clonotype was seen a handful of times. The chain couples TRBV7-9 to TRBJ2-2, with D uncertain. CDR3 length: 12 amino acids. V lost 2 bases, J lost 7 bases, and 5 bases lay in between. The germline V gene encodes CDR1 SEHNR and CDR2 FQNEAQ (reference sequence). CDR3 in amino acids: CASSLYDGELFF. Written as DNA, the CDR3 is TGTGCCAGCAGCTTATACGACGGGGAGCTGTTTTTT. The variable domain in full, completed from reference TRBV7-9 and TRBJ2-2, reads DTGVSQNPRHKITKRGQNVTFRCDPISEHNRLYWYRQTLGQGPEFLTYFQNEAQLEKSRLLSDRFSAERPKGSFSTLEIQRTEQGDSAMYLCASSLYDGELFFGEGSRLTVL.

The CDR3 sequence is CASSVVGGVTEAFF. The CDR3 DNA reads as TGTGCCAGCAGCGTAGTAGGGGGAGTTACTGAAGCTTTCTTT. This sequence joins TRBV9 and TRBJ1-1; D may be TRBD1 (6 bases). The V gene lost 0 bases and the J gene lost 5 bases, with 11 bases spanning the gap. Germline assignment: CDR1 SGDLS and CDR2 YYNGEE. This CDR3 has 14 residues. The complete variable domain, with remaining parts taken from reference TRBV9 and TRBJ1-1, reads DSGVTQTPKHLITATGQRVTLRCSPRSGDLSVYWYQQSLDQGLQFLIQYYNGEERAKGNILERFSAQQFPDLHSELNLSSLELGDSALYFCASSVVGGVTEAFFGQGTRLTVV.

This clonotype came up many times. The chain uses TRBV14 and TRBJ2-2; TRBD1 agrees at 11 bases. Germline V gene lookup returns CDR1 SGHDN and CDR2 FVKESK. The CDR3 has 15 amino acids. V trimming: 2 bases; J trimming: 10 bases; junction bases outside the gene matches: 6. CDR3 in amino acids: CASSQFGQGATELFF. DNA for the CDR3: TGTGCCAGCAGCCAATTTGGACAGGGGGCGACGGAGCTGTTTTTT.

The V and J genes are TRBV7-9 and TRBJ2-2; 7 bases match TRBD1. Losses at the gene ends were 7 bases for V and 3 bases for J; bases not matched to a gene: 11. CDR1 and CDR2 (germline): SEHNR, FQNEAQ (reference sequence). The CDR3 contains 16 residues. Here the CDR3 DNA reads TGTGCCAGCACCCAGAATGACAGGGCTGACACCGGGGAGCTGTTTTTT. Amino acids: CASTQNDRADTGELFF.

The gene calls are TRBV9 and TRBJ1-2; D might be TRBD1 (6 bases). The germline V and J ends were trimmed by 4 bases and 2 bases, with 15 bases remaining between them. Germline lookup yields CDR1 SGDLS and CDR2 YYNGEE. The CDR3 is 15 residues long. CDR3 nucleotide sequence: TGTGCCAGCAGCCCAAGACAGGTCCCAAACTATGGCTACACCTTC. This codes for CASSPRQVPNYGYTF.

This clonotype was seen at least ten times. CDR3 nucleotides: TGTGCCAGCAGCTTTAACGGCGGCACAGATACGCAGTATTTT. This codes for CASSFNGGTDTQYF. The chain joins TRBV5-5 to TRBJ2-3; D gene uncertain. This CDR3 is built from 14 residues. Germline V CDR1 and CDR2: SGHKS, YYEKEE (reference sequence). V dropped 2 bases and J dropped 1 base, with 8 bases sitting between them.

This clonotype was observed many times. V gene TRBV5-5 combines with J gene TRBJ2-7, with D hard to call. The germline gives CDR1 SGHKS, CDR2 YYEKEE (reference sequence). The CDR3 length is 15 residues. Trimming took off 0 bases at V and 0 bases at J, with 10 bases between the two ends. The CDR3 region is CASSLGARSSYEQYF. As DNA, the CDR3 is TGTGCCAGCAGCTTGGGGGCAAGGAGCTCCTACGAGCAGTACTTC.

The rearrangement uses TRBV25-1 and TRBJ1-1; no reliable D call. From germline, CDR1 is MGHDK and CDR2 SYGVNS. Trimming took 3 bases from V and 2 from J, leaving 10 bases between them. The CDR3 spans 14 residues. CDR3: CASSDGGVNTEAFF. For the CDR3, the DNA is TGTGCCAGCAGTGATGGTGGCGTTAACACTGAAGCTTTCTTT.

This clonotype came up many times. J is TRBJ1-5 and V is TRBV20-1; D might be TRBD1 (6 bases). The CDR3 contains 14 residues. The germline CDR1 and CDR2 sequences are DFQATT and SNEGSKA (reference sequence). Trimming took 3 bases from V and 3 from J, leaving 12 bases between them. CDR3 sequence: CSARDRRINQPQHF. The CDR3 DNA follows: TGCAGTGCTAGGGACAGAAGGATCAATCAGCCCCAGCATTTT.

The chain employs TRBV13 and TRBJ2-1, with D maybe TRBD1 (5 bases). The CDR3 totals 13 residues. V lost 3 bases, J lost 10 bases, and 13 bases lay in between. The germline V gene encodes CDR1 PRHDT and CDR2 FYEKMQ (reference sequence). The CDR3, as DNA: TGTGCCAGCAGCTTCCTTCAGACAGAAGAGCAGTTCTTC. Its translation is CASSFLQTEEQFF.

This clonotype was recorded a few times. The V call is TRBV7-2, the J call TRBJ2-7; D remains unclear. Germline V gene lookup returns CDR1 SGHTA and CDR2 FQGNSA. The CDR3 is 16 amino acids. V lost 3 bases, J lost 3 bases, and 18 bases lay in between. The CDR3 here is CASSFAWAGVFYEQYF. In nucleotides, the CDR3 is TGTGCCAGCAGCTTTGCCTGGGCTGGTGTTTTCTACGAGCAGTACTTC.

On this clonotype itself: A much larger clone lies one base from this, so it may be a read error. The chain joins TRBV5-1 to TRBJ2-5; 11 nucleotides align to TRBD2. Germline lookup yields CDR1 SGHRS and CDR2 YFSETQ. The CDR3 runs to 16 residues. The CDR3 DNA reads TGCGCCAGCGGCTTGAGAGCCCTAGCGGGGGGAGAGACCCAGTACTTC. It yields the protein CASGLRALAGGETQYF.

This clonotype was recorded at least ten times. The chain has TRBV12-3 or TRBV12-4 and TRBJ1-1, with TRBD1 identical over 7 bases. CDR3 length: 12 residues. V lost 6 bases, J lost 12 bases, and 10 bases stayed unmatched. The CDR3 spells CASSPDRRRSFF. CDR3 DNA sequence: TGTGCCAGCAGCCCGGACAGGCGACGGTCTTTCTTT.